The 5 T cell receptor beta chains below were found in one sample sequenced in a study of long-term antiretroviral therapy in people with HIV. Sequencing relied on immunoSEQ assay v3.0, run at survey level. Sequenced by immunoSEQ multiplex PCR; TCRdb stores in-frame clones only, minus some. The sample lists over 25,000 clones; more than 80% were seen once. This specimen consisted of unsorted PBMCs, obtained 3 years after starting antiretroviral therapy. The receptors come from a man aged 40-49 years with HIV.

The chain couples TRBV6-6 to TRBJ2-1; the D call may be TRBD1 or TRBD2 (6 bases each). CDR1 and CDR2 from the germline V gene are MNHNY and SVGAGI (reference sequence). The CDR3 consists of 15 residues. V lost 7 bases to trimming and J lost 8 bases, with 21 bases between them. In nucleotides, the CDR3 is TGTGCCAGCATTCCAGGGGCTAGTGGAGGGGATGAGCAGTTCTTC. Its translation is CASIPGASGGDEQFF.

The J gene is TRBJ2-1, the V gene TRBV4-3; 8 nucleotides line up with TRBD1. V dropped 1 base and J dropped 7; count of bases not matched to a gene: 0. The length of the CDR3 is 13 residues. CDR1 is LGHNA, CDR2 YSLEER, per germline. The CDR3 DNA reads as TGCGCCAGCAGCCAAGGGACAGGGAATGAGCAGTTCTTC. Protein: CASSQGTGNEQFF.

This clone was seen a handful of times. This rearrangement joins TRBV5-4 to TRBJ2-7; possibly TRBD1 or TRBD2 for D (5 bases each). Trimming left V 3 bases short and J 6 bases short, with 7 bases between. The CDR3 totals 11 residues. The V gene's germline CDR1 is SGHNT and CDR2 YYREEE (reference sequence). CDR3 DNA: TGTGCCAGCAGCTGGGGGTCCGAGCAGTACTTC. It encodes CASSWGSEQYF.

This clone was counted a few times. The chain recombines TRBV14 with TRBJ1-6; D unresolved. CDR1 SGHDN and CDR2 FVKESK come from the germline V gene. Trimming cost V 1 base and J 0 bases, with 4 bases left between them. CDR3 length: 15 amino acids. CDR3 in DNA: TGTGCCAGCAGCCAAGGCAACTCCTATAATTCACCCCTCCACTTT. This codes for CASSQGNSYNSPLHF.

J is TRBJ2-7 and V is TRBV5-1; a possible D gene is TRBD1 (6 bases). V was shortened by 3 bases and J by 5 bases, with 15 bases between the two germline ends. The CDR3 sequence is 14 residues long. Germline V gene data show CDR1 as SGHRS and CDR2 as YFSETQ. The CDR3 DNA follows: TGCGCCAGCAGCTCCGCCCAGGGGCAGAACGAGCAGTACTTC. This codes for CASSSAQGQNEQYF.